The rows below give T cell receptor beta chains drawn from one sample of a study of blood T cell repertoires in COVID-19. Sequencing was performed with immunoSEQ multiplex PCR; in TCRdb, only in-frame clones are kept and a portion is missing. The table has over 150,000 clones, roughly nine tenths seen once. Sequencing input: PBMCs or T cells enriched from blood (not recorded which). These receptors all stem from a woman aged 45 to 65 who had recovered from COVID-19. CDR3s include the opening cysteine and the closing phenylalanine or tryptophan. A D gene is named only where the DNA matches it firmly. Clone sizes are given selectively: once, few, many, or a class where the clone is expanded.

v_call: TRBV5-6
j_call: TRBJ2-5
d_call: TRBD2
cdr3_length: 17
clone_size: .
cdr3_nt: TGTGCCAGCAGCCCTGCTGGCGGGAGACTGTACCAAGAGACCCAGTACTTC
cdr3_aa: CASSPAGGRLYQETQYF

v_call: TRBV7-9
j_call: TRBJ1-2
d_call: TRBD1
cdr3_length: 15
clone_size: .
cdr3_nt: TGTGCCAGCAGCTGGGAAGATAAGACAGGGGATGGCTACACCTTC
cdr3_aa: CASSWEDKTGDGYTF

v_call: TRBV5-6
j_call: TRBJ1-2
d_call: TRBD1
cdr3_length: 14
clone_size: .
cdr3_nt: TGTGCCAGCAGTAGACAGGGGTTGAACTATGGCTACACCTTC
cdr3_aa: CASSRQGLNYGYTF

v_call: TRBV7-8
j_call: TRBJ1-2
d_call: TRBD1
cdr3_length: 12
clone_size: few
cdr3_nt: TGTGCCAGCAGCTTAACAGGGGCTGGCTACACCTTC
cdr3_aa: CASSLTGAGYTF

v_call: TRBV27
j_call: TRBJ2-1
d_call: TRBD1
cdr3_length: 17
clone_size: .
cdr3_nt: TGTGCCAGCAGTTCTAGGACAGGGCAAACCGGATACAATGAGCAGTTCTTC
cdr3_aa: CASSSRTGQTGYNEQFF

v_call: TRBV7-9
j_call: TRBJ1-3
d_call: .
cdr3_length: 14
clone_size: .
cdr3_nt: TGTGCCAGCAGCTTAGGACAGACTGGAAACACCATATATTTT
cdr3_aa: CASSLGQTGNTIYF

v_call: TRBV7-2
j_call: TRBJ1-1
d_call: .
cdr3_length: 15
clone_size: .
cdr3_nt: TGTGCCAGCAGCTTAGACAGATGGGCATTCACTGAAGCTTTCTTT
cdr3_aa: CASSLDRWAFTEAFF

v_call: TRBV19
j_call: TRBJ2-4
d_call: TRBD2
cdr3_length: 16
clone_size: once
cdr3_nt: TGTGCCAGTAGTGGTTCGGGCGGGGGAGCCAAAAACATTCAGTACTTC
cdr3_aa: CASSGSGGGAKNIQYF

v_call: TRBV30
j_call: TRBJ2-1
d_call: TRBD2
cdr3_length: 17
clone_size: .
cdr3_nt: TGTGCCTGGAGTGTACCTACCGTTGGCGGGAGGGCCGATGAGCAGTTCTTC
cdr3_aa: CAWSVPTVGGRADEQFF

v_call: TRBV7-3
j_call: TRBJ2-3
d_call: .
cdr3_length: 16
clone_size: .
cdr3_nt: TGTGCCAGCAGCTCTTTGGGGCAGGGGAGGGCAGATACGCAGTATTTT
cdr3_aa: CASSSLGQGRADTQYF

v_call: TRBV10-2
j_call: TRBJ1-5
d_call: TRBD1
cdr3_length: 15
clone_size: .
cdr3_nt: TGCGCCAGCAGTAGGGGACAGGGATTTGAGAAGCCCCAGCATTTT
cdr3_aa: CASSRGQGFEKPQHF

v_call: TRBV29-1
j_call: TRBJ1-1
d_call: .
cdr3_length: 12
clone_size: .
cdr3_nt: TGCAGCGTTGAAGAAGGGGGAAGTGAAGCTTTCTTT
cdr3_aa: CSVEEGGSEAFF

v_call: TRBV9
j_call: TRBJ2-1
d_call: .
cdr3_length: 14
clone_size: once
cdr3_nt: TGTGCCAGCAGCGTAGTGGCAGGCACCGAGGAGCAGTTCTTC
cdr3_aa: CASSVVAGTEEQFF

v_call: TRBV6-5
j_call: TRBJ1-2
d_call: .
cdr3_length: 13
clone_size: once
cdr3_nt: TGTGCCAGCAGAGAGACAGTTAACTATGGCTACACCTTC
cdr3_aa: CASRETVNYGYTF

v_call: TRBV6-1
j_call: TRBJ2-7
d_call: TRBD2
cdr3_length: 15
clone_size: .
cdr3_nt: TGTGCCAGCAGTGAAGCGGCTAGCGGGAAGGACGAGCAGTACTTC
cdr3_aa: CASSEAASGKDEQYF

v_call: TRBV18
j_call: TRBJ2-7
d_call: .
cdr3_length: 14
clone_size: .
cdr3_nt: TGTGCCAGCTCACCCGGCGGGGACTCCTACGAGCAGTACTTC
cdr3_aa: CASSPGGDSYEQYF

v_call: TRBV6-1
j_call: TRBJ1-6
d_call: TRBD1
cdr3_length: 15
clone_size: few
cdr3_nt: TGTGCCAGCAGTGAATACCCGACAGGGGGCTCACCCCTCCACTTT
cdr3_aa: CASSEYPTGGSPLHF

v_call: TRBV28
j_call: TRBJ1-2
d_call: .
cdr3_length: 12
clone_size: .
cdr3_nt: TGTGCCAGCAGTTTATCAACTCATGGCTACACCTTC
cdr3_aa: CASSLSTHGYTF

v_call: TRBV25-1
j_call: TRBJ1-2
d_call: .
cdr3_length: 14
clone_size: .
cdr3_nt: TGTGCCAGCAGTGCCCTGACAGCTAACTATGGCTACACCTTC
cdr3_aa: CASSALTANYGYTF

v_call: TRBV28
j_call: TRBJ1-2
d_call: .
cdr3_length: 13
clone_size: few
cdr3_nt: TGTGCCAGCAGTTTGGGGGGTTCCTATGGCTACACCTTC
cdr3_aa: CASSLGGSYGYTF

v_call: TRBV5-4
j_call: TRBJ2-2
d_call: .
cdr3_length: 15
clone_size: .
cdr3_nt: TGTGCCAGCAGCTTGATTACTAGGAACACCGGGGAGCTGTTTTTT
cdr3_aa: CASSLITRNTGELFF

v_call: TRBV9
j_call: TRBJ2-7
d_call: .
cdr3_length: 14
clone_size: .
cdr3_nt: TGTGCCAGCAGCGTACAGGGGACCATGGGCGAGCAGTACTTC
cdr3_aa: CASSVQGTMGEQYF

v_call: TRBV3-1/TRBV3-2
j_call: TRBJ2-1
d_call: .
cdr3_length: 16
clone_size: .
cdr3_nt: TGTGCCAGCAACCCCGGCCTTGGCGGGGCCTCCAATGAGCAGTTCTTC
cdr3_aa: CASNPGLGGASNEQFF

v_call: TRBV7-3
j_call: TRBJ2-6
d_call: TRBD2
cdr3_length: 18
clone_size: .
cdr3_nt: TGTGCCAGCAGCTTATGGGGGACTACTAGCAGAGATGACAACGTCCTGACTTTC
cdr3_aa: CASSLWGTTSRDDNVLTF

v_call: TRBV19
j_call: TRBJ2-7
d_call: .
cdr3_length: 14
clone_size: .
cdr3_nt: TGTGCCAGTAGTATCGGCAGGGGTGGCTACGAGCAGTACTTC
cdr3_aa: CASSIGRGGYEQYF

v_call: TRBV6-5
j_call: TRBJ1-2
d_call: .
cdr3_length: 14
clone_size: few
cdr3_nt: TGTGCCAGCAGTCTGGGGGGTTCCTACTATGGCTACACCTTC
cdr3_aa: CASSLGGSYYGYTF

v_call: TRBV6-2/TRBV6-3
j_call: TRBJ2-1
d_call: .
cdr3_length: 13
clone_size: .
cdr3_nt: TGTGCCAGCAGTTACCGGAGGGGATACGAGCAGTTCTTC
cdr3_aa: CASSYRRGYEQFF

v_call: TRBV25-1
j_call: TRBJ1-1
d_call: .
cdr3_length: 14
clone_size: .
cdr3_nt: TGTGCCAGCAGTGACGCCGGCGGGAACACTGAAGCTTTCTTT
cdr3_aa: CASSDAGGNTEAFF

v_call: TRBV12-5
j_call: TRBJ2-7
d_call: .
cdr3_length: 13
clone_size: .
cdr3_nt: TGTGCTAGTGGTTTAAGGCTCAGGGAAGAGCAGTACTTC
cdr3_aa: CASGLRLREEQYF